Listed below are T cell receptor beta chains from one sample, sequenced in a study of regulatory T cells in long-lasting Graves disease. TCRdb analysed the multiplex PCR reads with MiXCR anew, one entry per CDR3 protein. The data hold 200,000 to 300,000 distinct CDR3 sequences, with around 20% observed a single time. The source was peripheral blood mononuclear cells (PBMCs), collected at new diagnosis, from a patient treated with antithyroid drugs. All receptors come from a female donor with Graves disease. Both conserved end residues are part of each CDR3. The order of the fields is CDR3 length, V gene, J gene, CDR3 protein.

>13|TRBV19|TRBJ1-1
CASSGQGIAEAFF
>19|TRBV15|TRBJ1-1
CATRNLRPGQGSGDAEAFF
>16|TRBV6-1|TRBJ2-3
CASSQTGGAGTDTQYF
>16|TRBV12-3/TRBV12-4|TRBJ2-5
CASSEQAAAYQETQYF
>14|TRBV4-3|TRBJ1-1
CASSQEWEDTEAFF
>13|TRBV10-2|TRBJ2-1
CASSGGTSNEQFF
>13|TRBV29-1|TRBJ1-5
CSVATGNNQPQHF
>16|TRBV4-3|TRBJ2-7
CASSQEFPGQGYEQYF
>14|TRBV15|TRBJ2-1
CATSREPDYNEQFF
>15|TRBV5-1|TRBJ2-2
CASSRTGGNTGELFF
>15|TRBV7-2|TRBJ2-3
CASSSSGFSTDTQYF
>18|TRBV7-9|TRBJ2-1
CASSLLSVILSSYNEQFF
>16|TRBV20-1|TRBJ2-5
CSASPLAGGNQETQYF
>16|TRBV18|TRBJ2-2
CASSPPPGGSTGELFF
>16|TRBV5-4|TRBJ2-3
CASSLVGGGRADTQYF
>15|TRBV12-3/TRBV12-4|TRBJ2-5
CASSLRTGPQETQYF
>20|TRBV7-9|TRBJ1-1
CASSLVGGASDVNLNTEAFF
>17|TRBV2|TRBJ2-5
CATSDVGTGGRQETQYF
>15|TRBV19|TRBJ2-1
CASNMGQSSYNEQFF
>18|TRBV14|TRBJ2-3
CASSQDQLGGGRTDTQYF
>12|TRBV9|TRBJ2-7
CASGRDPYEQYF
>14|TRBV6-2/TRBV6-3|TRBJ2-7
CASTGTSGPYEQYF
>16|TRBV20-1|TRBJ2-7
CSARAGGRGVSYEQYF
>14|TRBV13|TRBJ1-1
CASRQTGGYTEAFF
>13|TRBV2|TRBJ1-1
CASRRTAVPEAFF
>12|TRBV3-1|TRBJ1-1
CASSPANRGGIF
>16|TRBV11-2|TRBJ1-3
CASSLDLAQVGNTIYF
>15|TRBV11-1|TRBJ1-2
CASSLTGTGNYGYTF
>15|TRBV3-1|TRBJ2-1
CASSQGGGHRNEQFF